This TCR beta chain appears in the sequencing data of a study of T-cell memory formation after mild COVID-19. Study-wide findings and caveats: Day 15 to 85 contracting clones showed balanced CD4/CD8; later expanders leaned CD4+. Nothing confirmed that second-wave clones peaking on day 37 were specific for SARS-CoV-2. Researchers report contracting CD4+ clones mostly in CM and EM, with CD8+ clones in EMRA.

This clonotype was recorded once. The antigen is not known. This may come from a read error, since a much larger clone is one base off. CDR1 is SGHVS, CDR2 FQNEAQ, per germline. The CDR3 is 15 residues long. Germline trimming cut 5 bases from V and 6 bases from J; bases unmatched to any gene: 9. TCR alpha and TCR beta cDNA libraries carrying sample barcodes and UMIs were produced by 5'RACE using constant-segment primers. Each CDR3 protein gets one entry after TCRdb re-called the 5' RACE reads with MiXCR. The repertoire holds under 350,000 distinct CDR3 sequences, with around 16% as singletons. The sequence was obtained from a man between 18 and 29 years old who had mild COVID-19 (a few samples of this study predate the infection). Cell type and time point are not known. J is TRBJ1-5 and V is TRBV7-8; 8 positions agree with TRBD1. Sequencing was done on a sample of PBMCs or a T cell subset sorted from them (not recorded which). DNA for the CDR3: TGTGCCAGCAGCATAGGACAGGGTTTTGGTCAGCCCCAGCATTTT. It encodes CASSIGQGFGQPQHF.